The present TCR beta chain was sequenced within a study of T-cell memory formation after mild COVID-19. For the study at large: For the most part, TCR clusters were specific to one donor.

Via MiXCR, TCRdb re-called the 5' RACE reads, giving one row per CDR3 protein. The sample contains about half a million distinct CDR3 sequences, roughly 18% of which appear only once. This clonotype was found a few times. Its antigen is unknown. General observations from the study: Chiefly within CM and EM were the contracting CD4+ clones; CD8+ ones were within EMRA. The study detected some responding clones in pre-infection memory, suggesting cross-reactive memory joined.

Germline assignment: CDR1 MNHEY and CDR2 SVGEGT. Trimming removed 2 bases at V and 12 bases at J, with 10 bases between. CDR3 length: 11 residues. The receptor's source is an adult woman who had mild COVID-19 (a few samples of this study predate the infection). Cell type and time point are not known. The chain uses TRBV6-2 or TRBV6-3 and TRBJ1-2; weak D call: TRBD1 (5 bases). Sequences were obtained from PBMCs or a T cell subset sorted from them (not recorded which). The CDR3 loop reads CASSYGQGHTF. CDR3 nucleotide sequence: TGTGCCAGCAGTTACGGCCAGGGCCACACCTTC.